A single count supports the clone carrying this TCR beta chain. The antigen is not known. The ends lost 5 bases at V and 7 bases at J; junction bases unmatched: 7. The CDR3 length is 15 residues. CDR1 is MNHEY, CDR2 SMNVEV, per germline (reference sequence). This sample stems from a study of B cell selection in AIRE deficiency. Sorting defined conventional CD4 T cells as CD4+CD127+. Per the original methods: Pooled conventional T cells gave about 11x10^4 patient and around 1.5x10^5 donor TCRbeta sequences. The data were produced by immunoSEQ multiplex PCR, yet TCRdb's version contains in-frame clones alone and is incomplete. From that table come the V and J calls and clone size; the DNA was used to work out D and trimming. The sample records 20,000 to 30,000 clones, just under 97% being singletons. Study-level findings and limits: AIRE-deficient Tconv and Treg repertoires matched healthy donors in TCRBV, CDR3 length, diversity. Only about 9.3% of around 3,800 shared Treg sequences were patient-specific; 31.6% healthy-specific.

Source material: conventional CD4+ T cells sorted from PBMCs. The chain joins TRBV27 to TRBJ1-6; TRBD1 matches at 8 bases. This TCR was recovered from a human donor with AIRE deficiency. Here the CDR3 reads CASSAGDRRNSPLHF. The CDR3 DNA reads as TGTGCCAGCAGTGCGGGGGACAGGAGGAATTCACCCCTCCACTTT.